The 23 T cell receptor beta chains below come from one sample, sequenced in a study. One entry per CDR3 protein results from TCRdb running MiXCR on the RT-PCR reads. The sample consists of hundreds of thousands of distinct CDR3 sequences, around 14% of them appearing once. Sequenced material: memory CD4+ T cells from blood. The receptors were gathered from a female donor in good health, serving as a healthy control.

J is TRBJ1-4 and V is TRBV12-3 or TRBV12-4; maybe TRBD1 (6 bases). There are 14 residues in the CDR3. The ends were cut back, 8 bases at V and 5 bases at J, with 15 bases in the middle. The DNA of the CDR3 is TGTGCCAGCGACATGCCGGGGGGCAATGAAAAACTGTTTTTT. Translation: CASDMPGGNEKLFF.

At least ten counts were recorded for this clonotype. The J gene is TRBJ1-3, the V gene TRBV12-3 or TRBV12-4; D call uncertain. Trimming pared 3 bases from V and 3 bases from J, leaving 12 bases between. The CDR3 has 15 amino acids. This CDR3 is CASSLFPSVGNTIYF. The CDR3, as DNA: TGTGCCAGCAGTTTGTTCCCGTCCGTTGGAAACACCATATATTTT.

This clonotype was recorded many times. The genes are TRBV20-1 and TRBJ1-1, with TRBD1 identical over 10 bases. Losses at the gene ends were 1 base for V and 6 bases for J; bases not matched to a gene: 2. The CDR3 contains 13 residues. CDR1 DFQATT and CDR2 SNEGSKA come from the germline V gene (reference sequence). CDR3 amino acids: CSARVGTGAEAFF. In DNA form, the CDR3 reads TGCAGTGCTAGAGTGGGGACAGGGGCTGAAGCTTTCTTT.

The chain uses TRBV12-3 or TRBV12-4 and TRBJ2-3; TRBD2 might be the D (6 bases). The V gene lost 7 bases and the J gene lost 5 bases, with 16 bases spanning the gap. CDR3 length: 14 amino acids. The CDR3 DNA reads as TGTGCCAGCATCTTATGGGGTAGCGGAGATACGCAGTATTTT. It yields the protein CASILWGSGDTQYF.

This clonotype was recorded a few times. V gene TRBV6-1 combines with J gene TRBJ1-5; TRBD1 might be the D (5 bases). Trimming removed 6 bases from V and 2 bases from J, with 8 bases in between. Germline CDR1 and CDR2: MNHNS and SASEGT. The CDR3 runs to 13 residues. The CDR3 protein is CASRTTGNQPQHF. The CDR3 DNA reads TGTGCCAGCAGGACGACAGGCAATCAGCCCCAGCATTTT.

This clonotype was counted between two and nine times. The J gene is TRBJ2-5, the V gene TRBV5-1; tentatively, D is TRBD2 (6 bases). Germline values: CDR1 SGHRS, CDR2 YFSETQ. The CDR3 totals 14 residues. The germline V and J ends were trimmed by 0 bases and 3 bases, with 9 bases remaining between them. The CDR3 DNA follows: TGCGCCAGCAGCTTGGCTACGGGGGAAGAGACCCAGTACTTC. It specifies CASSLATGEETQYF.

The CDR3 DNA follows: TGCGCCAGCAGCCCCCGACAGGGGATCTACACCGGGGAGCTGTTTTTT. This gives the protein CASSPRQGIYTGELFF. This rearrangement joins TRBV4-3 to TRBJ2-2; 8 bases map to TRBD1. Trimming cost V 4 bases and J 3 bases; bases outside gene matches: 7. CDR1 and CDR2 (germline): LGHNA, YSLEER. The CDR3 has 16 amino acids.

This clonotype has ten or more counts. This chain connects TRBV20-1 to TRBJ2-7, with D unresolved. Germline V CDR1 and CDR2: DFQATT, SNEGSKA (reference sequence). The CDR3 spans 10 residues. The germline V and J ends were trimmed by 4 bases and 7 bases, with 8 bases remaining between them. CDR3 loop: CSATRREQYF. The CDR3 region has the DNA TGCAGTGCTACCCGGCGAGAGCAGTACTTC.

This clonotype was counted many times. The chain has TRBV12-3 or TRBV12-4 and TRBJ1-2; the D gene is possibly TRBD1 (6 bases). The V and J ends lost 8 bases and 4 bases respectively, with 11 bases between them. CDR3 length: 12 amino acids. The CDR3: CASQGTAYGYTF. CDR3 DNA: TGTGCCAGCCAGGGGACGGCCTATGGCTACACCTTC.

The V gene is TRBV6-1, the J gene TRBJ2-3, with a tentative D call TRBD1 (5 bases). The V and J ends lost 1 base and 6 bases respectively, with 11 bases between them. The CDR3 consists of 14 residues. Looked up from germline, CDR1 is MNHNS and CDR2 is SASEGT. The CDR3 sequence is CASSEGTTWDTQYF. CDR3 bases: TGTGCCAGCAGTGAAGGGACAACCTGGGATACGCAGTATTTT.

The genes are TRBV6-2 or TRBV6-3 and TRBJ2-5; D is perhaps TRBD2 (6 bases). V shed 6 bases and J shed 13 bases, with 24 bases lying between them. This CDR3 has 14 amino acids. Germline V gene lookup returns CDR1 MNHEY and CDR2 SVGEGT. The CDR3 region has the DNA TGTGCCAGCAGCCTGGATGGCGGGACCTCTTCCCTGTACTTC. The encoded protein is CASSLDGGTSSLYF.

This clonotype was seen repeatedly, ten times or more. The CDR3 loop reads CAISGQGDAGYTF. The DNA of the CDR3 is TGTGCCATCAGTGGCCAGGGCGACGCTGGCTACACCTTC. The gene calls are TRBV10-3 and TRBJ1-2, with a possible D match to TRBD1 (5 bases). V lost 4 bases and J lost 7, with 13 bases in between. The CDR3 covers 13 residues. CDR1 and CDR2 (germline): ENHRY, SYGVKD.

There are a few counts of this clonotype. V usage is TRBV5-1 and J usage is TRBJ2-7; D is tentatively TRBD1 or TRBD2 (6 bases each). V shed 1 base and J shed 3 bases, with 11 bases lying between them. The CDR3 sequence is 14 residues long. Per germline, CDR1 SGHRS and CDR2 YFSETQ. The CDR3 region is CASSLYGGFYEQYF. The CDR3 DNA sequence: TGCGCCAGCAGCTTGTACGGGGGCTTCTACGAGCAGTACTTC. The complete variable domain, with remaining parts taken from reference TRBV5-1 and TRBJ2-7, reads KAGVTQTPRYLIKTRGQQVTLSCSPISGHRSVSWYQQTPGQGLQFLFEYFSETQRNKGNFPGRFSGRQFSNSRSEMNVSTLELGDSALYLCASSLYGGFYEQYFGPGTRLTVT.

Points on this clonotype: At one end, the junction sequence differs from germline, possibly due to a read error. The genes are TRBV10-3 and TRBJ2-7, with TRBD2 identical over 8 bases. The CDR3 totals 14 residues. Germline V gene lookup returns CDR1 ENHRY and CDR2 SYGVKD. This chain's CDR3 is CASSLPGGAYEQYF. Written as DNA, the CDR3 is TGTGCCAGCAGTTTACCGGGGGGGGCCTACGAGCAGTACTTC.

This clonotype was seen at least ten times. This chain links TRBV27 with TRBJ1-6, with D possibly matching TRBD1 (6 bases). Germline CDR1 reads MNHEY; CDR2 reads SMNVEV (reference sequence). The CDR3 has 15 residues. Trimming took 5 bases from V and 10 from J, leaving 18 bases between them. The CDR3 reads CASSLTTGGGSPLHF. In DNA form, the CDR3 reads TGTGCCAGCAGTCTAACGACAGGTGGAGGATCACCCCTCCACTTT.

This clonotype was recorded a few times. The genes are TRBV27 and TRBJ1-2, with 8 nucleotides matching TRBD1. V was pared by 7 bases and J by 3 bases, with 7 bases of the junction left unmatched. Germline CDR1 is MNHEY and CDR2 is SMNVEV (reference sequence). This CDR3 contains 14 residues. The CDR3 spells CASKVNRGDYGYTF. The CDR3 bases are TGTGCCAGCAAAGTAAACAGGGGGGACTATGGCTACACCTTC.

This clonotype was seen repeatedly, ten times or more. Germline is not matched at one junction end, which may reflect a read error. V is TRBV20-1 and J is TRBJ1-6; D unresolved. CDR1 DFQATT and CDR2 SNEGSKA come from the germline V gene (reference sequence). The CDR3 is 14 residues long. CDR3 protein: CSARDWSPNSPLHF. CDR3 in DNA: TGCAGTGCCAGAGACTGGTCGCCTAATTCACCCCTCCACTTT.

The chain combines TRBV3-1 with TRBJ2-3; D remains unclear. V was cut by 6 bases and J by 1 base, with 14 bases left in between. Germline V CDR1 and CDR2: LGHDT, YNNKEL (reference sequence). The CDR3 loop spans 15 amino acids. CDR3 loop: CASSPRETGTDTQYF. The DNA of the CDR3 is TGTGCCAGCAGTCCCCGAGAGACCGGCACAGATACGCAGTATTTT.

This sequence joins TRBV3-1 and TRBJ2-5; 7 bases are shared with TRBD2. Trimming removed 5 bases from V and 2 bases from J; junction bases left unmatched: 14. Germline V gene sequence: CDR1 LGHDT, CDR2 YNNKEL (reference sequence). This CDR3 region has 17 residues. The CDR3 bases are TGTGCCAGCAGCGGTCCCGGGCGGGAGTCGTCTCAAGAGACCCAGTACTTC. It translates to CASSGPGRESSQETQYF.

The chain couples TRBV6-5 to TRBJ1-2; TRBD1 might be the D (6 bases). Between the trimmed V and J ends, which lost 3 bases and 7 bases, there was a span of 15 bases. Germline values: CDR1 MNHEY, CDR2 SVGAGI. The CDR3 contains 14 residues. CDR3 protein: CASSYWGAGVGYTF. CDR3 DNA sequence: TGTGCCAGCAGTTATTGGGGGGCGGGGGTTGGCTACACCTTC.

This clonotype was recorded at least ten times. V usage is TRBV20-1 and J usage is TRBJ1-5; D call uncertain. The CDR3 is 13 amino acids. The ends were cut back, 4 bases at V and 4 bases at J, with 11 bases in the middle. In germline, CDR1 is DFQATT, CDR2 SNEGSKA (reference sequence). The CDR3 nucleotides are TGCAGTGCTATCCCGGGTTATAATCAGCCCCAGCATTTT. Encoded protein: CSAIPGYNQPQHF.

The V call is TRBV20-1, the J call TRBJ1-5; 12 positions agree with TRBD1. The germline V gene has CDR1 DFQATT and CDR2 SNEGSKA (reference sequence). The CDR3 spans 15 residues. J gave up 3 bases and V 6 bases, and 6 bases lay outside the gene matches. CDR3 in DNA: TGCAGTGCGGCCGGGACAGGGGGCAACAATCAGCCCCAGCATTTT. This codes for CSAAGTGGNNQPQHF.

The V call is TRBV7-2, the J call TRBJ2-2; D unresolved. This CDR3 has 13 amino acids. CDR1 and CDR2 (germline): SGHTA, FQGNSA. Trimming left V 3 bases short and J 9 bases short, with 11 bases between. The CDR3 sequence is CASSFLLARELFF. The DNA for the CDR3 is TGTGCCAGCAGCTTTCTACTTGCTAGGGAGCTGTTTTTT.